The clone carrying this T cell receptor beta chain was counted between two and nine times. The antigen remains undetermined. The sample comes from a study of blood T cells in healthy people across ages. Donors gave about 9.3 milliliters of peripheral blood apiece. Extraction of total RNA produced a minimum of 5.5 micrograms from each sample. General observations from the study: Per million T cells, the diversity of TCR beta decreased roughly linearly as age advanced. Conclusively comparing naive with antigen-experienced cells was impossible with unsorted PBMCs.

A second PCR, run for roughly 7 to 11 cycles, used a sample-barcoded 5' primer plus a J-beta primer mix. TCRdb reprocessed the 5' RACE reads with MiXCR, giving one entry per CDR3 protein. The sample holds approximately 850,000 distinct CDR3 sequences, under 45% seen once. The sequence came from a man aged 55 to 70 in good health. Sequencing was performed on blood.

The CDR3: CSALGGLGRETQYF. Here the CDR3 DNA reads TGCAGTGCGCTGGGGGGATTGGGTAGAGAGACCCAGTACTTC. V gene TRBV20-1 combines with J gene TRBJ2-5; maybe TRBD2 (6 bases). The CDR3 length is 14 residues. Germline V lookup: CDR1 DFQATT, CDR2 SNEGSKA (reference sequence). V dropped 6 bases and J dropped 4 bases, with 18 bases sitting between them.